The clone carrying this T cell receptor (beta chain) was seen more than once but under ten times. Random hexamers primed reverse transcription of about 0.5 to 1 ug RNA. TCRdb called the immunoSEQ multiplex PCR reads again in MiXCR, with one record for every CDR3 protein. The top ten hold under 0.2% of the sample, which has hundreds of thousands of distinct CDR3 sequences, 89% seen once. The CDR3 is made up of 18 amino acids. The V end lost 0 bases, the J end lost 0 bases, and 14 bases lay between the germline ends. Germline V CDR1 and CDR2: LGHNA, YSLEER. This record belongs to a study of CD8 T cells in Susac syndrome.

The rearrangement links TRBV4-3 to TRBJ2-2, with D possibly being TRBD2 (6 bases). The TCR originated in a human donor with multiple sclerosis. Sequencing input: CD8+ T cells from PBMCs. The CDR3: CASSQDRAGFANTGELFF. CDR3 nucleotide sequence: TGCGCCAGCAGCCAAGATCGGGCGGGGTTCGCGAACACCGGGGAGCTGTTTTTT.